The sequence of this TCR beta chain was determined in a study of radiotherapy plus CTLA-4 blockade in lung cancer. Study results and limitations: Early blood T cell clone dynamics reportedly forecast response best, with interferon-beta. An expansion of tumor-derived TCR clones occurred in blood after radiotherapy plus ipilimumab.

The table lists this clone with a few counts. No antigen is known for it. The protocol was immunoSEQ multiplex PCR, while the TCRdb copy is restricted to in-frame clones and leaves out a portion. The table has tens of thousands of clones, 60% to 80% seen once. Focal radiation was given together with CTLA-4 blockade (ipilimumab) to patients with chemo-refractory metastatic non-small-cell lung cancer. With 0 bases removed from V and 1 base from J, the gap between germline ends came to 3 bases. The CDR3 is 13 residues long. CDR1 SGDLS and CDR2 YYNGEE come from the germline V gene. The sequences come from peripheral blood, collected from a patient treated with radiotherapy plus ipilimumab. The source is a human donor with non-small cell lung cancer whose response to radiotherapy plus ipilimumab could not be evaluated. Some clones in this sample may be carry-over from other donors' samples. The chain links TRBV9 to TRBJ2-3; D uncertain. This chain's CDR3 is CASSVGGTDTQYF. CDR3 DNA sequence: TGTGCCAGCAGCGTAGGAGGCACAGATACGCAGTATTTT.